This T cell receptor beta chain was sequenced during a study of graft-versus-host responses after intestinal transplantation. V was pared by 5 bases and J by 7 bases, with 10 bases of the junction left unmatched. The CDR3 runs 17 residues. CDR1 and CDR2 (germline): SGHTA, FQGTGA. Sequencing used immunoSEQ multiplex PCR; TCRdb keeps in-frame clones, though not all of them. This sample has 130,000 to 150,000 clones, with nearly 95% found just once. In the case of this clone: As yet, its antigen is unknown.

This chain connects TRBV7-3 to TRBJ2-1; 14 bases map to TRBD2. The source is a human donor who received an intestinal transplant. The sequenced sample was unstimulated CD4+ T cells sorted from spleen or lymph node cells, obtained before intestinal transplant. The CDR3 sequence is CASSPHTGLAGGNEQFF. The CDR3 DNA is TGTGCCAGCAGCCCACACACCGGACTAGCGGGAGGAAATGAGCAGTTCTTC.